Following are 23 T cell receptor beta chains from one sample sequenced in a study of T cell responses to AZD1222 COVID-19 vaccine. Using immunoSEQ multiplex PCR, the repertoire was profiled, and TCRdb retains in-frame clones only, with some absent. Of 120,000 or so clones in the sample, approximately 86% were seen once. The sequencing here drew on peripheral blood, taken 28 days after the second AZD1222 dose. These receptors were collected from an adult who received the AZD1222 COVID-19 vaccine.

The J gene is TRBJ2-1, the V gene TRBV19; D perhaps matches TRBD2 (5 bases). The CDR3 runs 11 residues. With 1 base removed from V and 12 bases from J, the gap between germline ends came to 7 bases. Germline assignment: CDR1 LNHDA and CDR2 SQIVND (reference sequence). CDR3 amino acids: CASSIGESQFF. The DNA of the CDR3 is TGTGCCAGTAGTATAGGGGAGTCGCAGTTCTTC. Full variable domain (remainder filled in from reference TRBV19 and TRBJ2-1): DGGITQSPKYLFRKEGQNVTLSCEQNLNHDAMYWYRQDPGQGLRLIYYSQIVNDFQKGDIAEGYSVSREKKESFPLTVTSAQKNPTAFYLCASSIGESQFFGPGTRLTVL.

The V gene is TRBV29-1, the J gene TRBJ2-1, with 15 bases aligning to TRBD2. V trimming: 7 bases; J trimming: 10 bases; junction bases outside the gene matches: 2. The CDR3 has 12 residues. Germline CDR1 SQVTM, CDR2 ANQGSEA. CDR3 in amino acids: CSGGLAGGEQFF. The CDR3 coding sequence is TGCAGCGGAGGACTAGCGGGGGGGGAGCAGTTCTTC.

The V gene is TRBV30, the J gene TRBJ2-5; D is possibly TRBD1 or TRBD2 (5 bases each). CDR1 is GTSNPN and CDR2 is SVGIG in the germline V gene (reference sequence). V was pared by 2 bases and J by 0 bases, with 7 bases between. This CDR3 contains 13 residues. The CDR3 is CAWSRGHQETQYF. CDR3 bases: TGTGCCTGGAGTCGGGGACACCAAGAGACCCAGTACTTC.

The chain couples TRBV11-2 to TRBJ2-7; 7 bases agree with TRBD1. Trimming took 1 base from V and 2 from J; bases not matched to a gene: 5. This CDR3 region has 15 residues. The germline CDR1 and CDR2 sequences are SGHAT and FQNNGV. The CDR3 DNA follows: TGTGCCAGCAGCTTAGTACAGGGGAGAACCTACGAGCAGTACTTC. Its translation is CASSLVQGRTYEQYF.

The chain couples TRBV19 to TRBJ1-2, with D unresolved. Germline assignment: CDR1 LNHDA and CDR2 SQIVND (reference sequence). The V end lost 7 bases, the J end lost 6 bases, and 18 bases lay between the germline ends. The CDR3 has 14 residues. In nucleotides, the CDR3 is TGTGCCAGTACTCGGTTTGGAGGGTTGAATGGCTACACCTTC. The encoded protein is CASTRFGGLNGYTF.

V is TRBV11-2 and J is TRBJ1-1; D is unclear. The germline V gene has CDR1 SGHAT and CDR2 FQNNGV. V lost 1 base, J lost 7 bases, and 10 bases lay in between. The CDR3 length is 13 residues. The DNA for the CDR3 is TGTGCCAGCAGCTTAGCGGCCCTGGGTGAAGCTTTCTTT. It is translated as CASSLAALGEAFF.

V is TRBV6-5 and J is TRBJ2-2; maybe TRBD2 (7 bases). Germline CDR1 and CDR2: MNHEY and SVGAGI. Trimming left V 6 bases short and J 1 base short, with 12 bases between. The CDR3 runs to 15 residues. The CDR3 region is CASRGGTQNTGELFF. The CDR3 DNA sequence: TGTGCCAGCAGGGGGGGGACACAGAACACCGGGGAGCTGTTTTTT.

The chain recombines TRBV5-1 with TRBJ2-7, with TRBD1 as a possible D gene (6 bases). Looked up from germline, CDR1 is SGHRS and CDR2 is YFSETQ. This CDR3 region has 14 residues. Trimming shortened V by 0 bases and J by 3 bases, and 10 bases separated the two germline ends. In DNA form, the CDR3 reads TGCGCCAGCAGCTTGGGCCAGGGGTACTACGAGCAGTACTTC. Translating it yields CASSLGQGYYEQYF.

This chain joins TRBV4-1 and TRBJ1-2; 9 bases map to TRBD1. Germline values: CDR1 MGHRA, CDR2 YSYEKL. The CDR3 is made up of 15 amino acids. Trimming took 5 bases from V and 8 from J; bases not matched to a gene: 12. The CDR3 sequence is CASSKTTGTGYGYTF. The CDR3 DNA is TGCGCCAGCAGCAAAACCACCGGGACAGGGTACGGCTACACCTTC.

V gene TRBV6-6 combines with J gene TRBJ1-2, with 7 positions matching TRBD1. Germline assignment: CDR1 MNHNY and CDR2 SVGAGI (reference sequence). The CDR3 is 16 residues long. J gave up 3 bases and V 6 bases, and 13 bases lay outside the gene matches. CDR3 sequence reads: CASRRLTGVIHYGYTF. CDR3 nucleotide sequence: TGTGCCAGCAGACGGCTCACAGGGGTGATTCACTATGGCTACACCTTC.

This sequence joins TRBV7-9 and TRBJ2-1, with 9 bases that match TRBD1. The length of the CDR3 is 17 residues. The germline CDR1 and CDR2 sequences are SEHNR and FQNEAQ (reference sequence). V lost 5 bases, J lost 7 bases, and 15 bases stayed unmatched. The CDR3 DNA reads TGTGCCAGCAGCCGCCTTAGGGGGGACAGGGTAGAAAATGAGCAGTTCTTC. Translation gives CASSRLRGDRVENEQFF. Variable domain in full (rest from reference TRBV7-9 and TRBJ2-1): DTGVSQNPRHKITKRGQNVTFRCDPISEHNRLYWYRQTLGQGPEFLTYFQNEAQLEKSRLLSDRFSAERPKGSFSTLEIQRTEQGDSAMYLCASSRLRGDRVENEQFFGPGTRLTVL.

This chain connects TRBV9 to TRBJ2-1, with 7 bases that match TRBD1. CDR1 and CDR2 from the germline V gene are SGDLS and YYNGEE. CDR3 size: 16 residues. V was pared by 3 bases and J by 2 bases, with 8 bases of the junction left unmatched. CDR3 loop: CASSADDRVAYNEQFF. In DNA form, the CDR3 reads TGTGCCAGCAGCGCCGATGACAGGGTGGCCTACAATGAGCAGTTCTTC.

This clone has more than one count but fewer than ten. V usage is TRBV11-2 and J usage is TRBJ1-4; no reliable D call. Between the trimmed V and J ends, which lost 3 bases and 11 bases, there was a span of 7 bases. The germline CDR1 and CDR2 sequences are SGHAT and FQNNGV. The CDR3 is made up of 11 amino acids. The CDR3 loop reads CASSFTGKLFF. The CDR3, as DNA: TGTGCCAGCAGCTTCACCGGGAAACTGTTTTTT.

The chain combines TRBV5-1 with TRBJ2-1; D is unclear. The CDR3 covers 16 residues. The V end was cut by 0 bases, the J end by 7 bases, with 17 bases between. Germline CDR1 is SGHRS and CDR2 is YFSETQ. The CDR3, as DNA: TGCGCCAGCAGCTTGGTCGGCGGACCCCTCGGAAATGAGCAGTTCTTC. Its translation: CASSLVGGPLGNEQFF.

This chain joins TRBV5-8 and TRBJ1-4; D gene ambiguous. The V and J ends lost 2 bases and 9 bases respectively, with 11 bases between them. Per germline, CDR1 SGHTS and CDR2 YDEGEE. This CDR3 contains 13 residues. This CDR3 is CASSFLVDKKLFF. CDR3 nucleotide sequence: TGTGCCAGCAGCTTTTTAGTAGACAAAAAACTGTTTTTT.

The chain recombines TRBV7-9 with TRBJ2-7, with TRBD1 matching 9 bases. This CDR3 has 15 residues. The ends lost 5 bases at V and 4 bases at J; junction bases unmatched: 9. Germline V gene data show CDR1 as SEHNR and CDR2 as FQNEAQ (reference sequence). Written as DNA, the CDR3 is TGTGCCAGCAGCCCCGGACAGGGGCGTGTATACGAGCAGTACTTC. Amino acid sequence: CASSPGQGRVYEQYF.

This rearrangement joins TRBV6-5 to TRBJ2-7; 7 bases agree with TRBD2. V gave up 10 bases and J gave up 6 bases; unmatched junction bases: 15. Germline V gives CDR1 MNHEY, CDR2 SVGAGI. The CDR3 spans 14 residues. In nucleotides, the CDR3 is TGTGCCACCCCGCGTCAGCGGGGATCGTCCGAGCAGTACTTC. Protein product: CATPRQRGSSEQYF.

The chain joins TRBV6-5 to TRBJ1-6; 9 nucleotides agree with TRBD1. The CDR3 runs 13 residues. V shed 10 bases, J shed 6 bases, and the junction held 4 bases outside the gene matches. The germline V gene has CDR1 MNHEY and CDR2 SVGAGI. This CDR3 reads CATMTGGNSPLHF. CDR3 nucleotide sequence: TGTGCCACGATGACAGGGGGTAATTCACCCCTCCACTTT.

The chain combines TRBV5-1 with TRBJ1-6, with 7 nucleotides matching TRBD1. CDR1 is SGHRS, CDR2 YFSETQ, per germline. This CDR3 has 14 amino acids. V shed 4 bases and J 6 bases; nucleotides not matched to a gene: 4. The CDR3 loop reads CASSAGQTNSPLHF. The CDR3 DNA sequence: TGCGCCAGCAGCGCGGGACAGACTAATTCACCCCTCCACTTT.

The genes are TRBV30 and TRBJ1-4; a weak D match, TRBD1 (5 bases). This CDR3 spans 13 amino acids. The germline V gene encodes CDR1 GTSNPN and CDR2 SVGIG (reference sequence). V was shortened by 3 bases and J by 6 bases, with 11 bases between the two germline ends. CDR3 in amino acids: CAWRRGADEKLFF. CDR3 nucleotides: TGTGCCTGGAGGAGGGGAGCGGATGAAAAACTGTTTTTT.

The rearrangement joins TRBV30 to TRBJ2-5; no firm D call. This CDR3 contains 11 residues. Germline CDR1 GTSNPN, CDR2 SVGIG (reference sequence). The ends were cut back, 3 bases at V and 1 base at J, with 3 bases in the middle. The CDR3 protein is CAWSLQETQYF. CDR3 DNA: TGTGCCTGGAGCCTCCAAGAGACCCAGTACTTC.

V gene TRBV7-2 combines with J gene TRBJ2-2, with D unresolved. V dropped 2 bases and J dropped 3 bases, with 10 bases sitting between them. Per germline, CDR1 SGHTA and CDR2 FQGNSA. The CDR3 covers 15 residues. The CDR3 spells CASSLLGGDTGELFF. The CDR3 DNA reads TGTGCCAGCAGCTTACTGGGCGGTGACACCGGGGAGCTGTTTTTT.

CDR3 in DNA: TGCGCCAGCAGCTTGGGGGGACAGTCCGACGAAAAACTGTTTTTT. Translation: CASSLGGQSDEKLFF. The chain uses TRBV5-1 and TRBJ1-4, with TRBD1 identical over 7 bases. V shed 0 bases and J 8 bases; nucleotides not matched to a gene: 7. The germline V gene encodes CDR1 SGHRS and CDR2 YFSETQ. This CDR3 has 15 residues.